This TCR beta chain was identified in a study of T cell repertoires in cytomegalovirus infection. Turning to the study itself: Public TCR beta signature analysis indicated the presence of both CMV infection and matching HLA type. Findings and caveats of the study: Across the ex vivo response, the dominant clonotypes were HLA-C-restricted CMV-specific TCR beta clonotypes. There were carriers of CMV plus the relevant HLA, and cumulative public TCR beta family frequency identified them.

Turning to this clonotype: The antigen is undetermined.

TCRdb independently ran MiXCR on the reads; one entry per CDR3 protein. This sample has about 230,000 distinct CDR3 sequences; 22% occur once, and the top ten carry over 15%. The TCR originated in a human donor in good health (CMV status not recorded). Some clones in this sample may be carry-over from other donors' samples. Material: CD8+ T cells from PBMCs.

CDR3 sequence reads: CASTNRPLYNEQFF. CDR3 DNA sequence: TGTGCCAGCACCAACCGGCCCCTTTACAATGAGCAGTTCTTC. The V gene is TRBV7-2, the J gene TRBJ2-1; D not resolved. The CDR3 has 14 residues. Germline loops: CDR1 SGHTA, CDR2 FQGNSA. Trimming pared 7 bases from V and 4 bases from J, leaving 14 bases between.